Sequencing of this TCR beta chain was carried out in a study of blood T cell repertoires in COVID-19. At the level of the study: PBMCs, B-cell-depleted T cells, or T cells provided the cDNA or gDNA that made up the material.

Germline V gives CDR1 SGDLS, CDR2 YYNGEE. Trimming left V 0 bases short and J 5 bases short, with 9 bases between. This CDR3 comprises 13 residues. Authors' data handling: Estimation of nucleated cell counts was performed using reference gene primer amplification. The method was immunoSEQ multiplex PCR; TCRdb's version includes in-frame clones alone and lacks a portion of them. That table supplies the V and J calls and clone size; D and trimming were determined from the DNA. The repertoire has about 15,000 clones, approximately 91% of them found once; the top ten carry 25% to 40%. The chain couples TRBV9 to TRBJ2-7; perhaps TRBD1 as D (5 bases). The TCR originated in a woman older than 75 with COVID-19, enrolled during active disease. The sequencing input was peripheral blood. DNA for the CDR3: TGTGCCAGCAGCGTAGGGATACAGGACGAGCAGTACTTC. Its translation is CASSVGIQDEQYF.